This passage covers 24 T cell receptor beta chains from one sample sequenced in a study of T cell repertoires in aging, cancer and after chemotherapy. Rearranged V-D-J TRB sequences were amplified with a mixed TRB-A/B primer pool. Each CDR3 protein gets one entry after TCRdb re-called the multiplex PCR reads with MiXCR. The top ten clones hold more than 40% of a sample with about 2,800 distinct CDR3 sequences, approximately 40% of them seen once. Peripheral blood genomic DNA, not sorted cells or RNA, was the template. The source material was blood. The receptors were gathered from a human donor with a blood cancer.

The chain is built from TRBV6-1 and TRBJ2-3; D is ambiguous. Germline V CDR1 and CDR2: MNHNS, SASEGT. The CDR3 loop spans 13 amino acids. Trimming removed 7 bases from V and 1 base from J, with 9 bases in between. The CDR3 nucleotides read TGTGCCAGCAATTATCAAGGCACAGATACGCAGTATTTT. Translated: CASNYQGTDTQYF.

This clonotype has just a few counts. The chain has TRBV18 and TRBJ2-3; 7 bases agree with TRBD2. The J segment lost 5 bases and the V segment lost 8 bases, leaving 10 bases of the junction unmatched. There are 14 residues in the CDR3. Germline CDR1 is KGHSH and CDR2 is LQKENI. CDR3 DNA sequence: TGTGCCAGCCGGGCGAGCGGGGACGGAGATACGCAGTATTTT. This sequence encodes CASRASGDGDTQYF.

This clonotype was seen only a few times. V and J are TRBV6-4 and TRBJ2-1; D uncertain. Germline values: CDR1 MRHNA, CDR2 SNTAGT. The CDR3 contains 15 residues. Trimming removed 6 bases at V and 5 bases at J, with 17 bases between. The CDR3 loop is CASSSLGPPHNEQFF. Here the CDR3 DNA reads TGTGCCAGCAGCTCCCTAGGGCCACCGCACAATGAGCAGTTCTTC.

The count of this clonotype is one. This chain uses TRBV12-3 or TRBV12-4 with TRBJ2-3, with 12 bases fitting TRBD2. With V trimmed by 7 bases and J by 6 bases, 5 bases remained unmatched. CDR3 length: 14 residues. CDR3: CASKTSGSPDTQYF. CDR3 sequence (DNA): TGTGCCAGCAAGACTAGCGGGAGTCCTGATACGCAGTATTTT.

The gene calls are TRBV6-5 and TRBJ2-7; D is possibly TRBD1 (5 bases). Germline CDR1 MNHEY, CDR2 SVGAGI. The CDR3 length is 12 residues. The V end was cut by 6 bases, the J end by 1 base, with 7 bases between. The CDR3 protein is CASSHRSYEQYF. CDR3 coding DNA: TGTGCCAGCAGCCACAGGTCCTACGAGCAGTACTTC.

The chain links TRBV10-3 to TRBJ2-3; D remains unclear. The CDR3 has 14 amino acids. Per the germline V gene, CDR1 is ENHRY and CDR2 is SYGVKD. V gave up 9 bases and J gave up 0 bases, with 13 bases separating them. Here the CDR3 reads CAISFQPSTDTQYF. In DNA, the CDR3 is TGTGCCATATCCTTTCAACCTAGCACAGATACGCAGTATTTT.

V is TRBV19 and J is TRBJ1-5, with D unclear. From germline, CDR1 is LNHDA and CDR2 SQIVND (reference sequence). The CDR3 is 16 residues long. V lost 5 bases and J 6 bases, leaving 20 bases between the germline ends. The CDR3 DNA reads as TGTGCCAGTAGTCCCCTTAGGGCAGGTGAACGTCAGCCCCAGCATTTT. Protein product: CASSPLRAGERQPQHF.

The rearrangement uses TRBV20-1 and TRBJ2-3; 10 positions agree with TRBD2. The CDR3 extends over 14 amino acids. V lost 2 bases, J lost 1 base, and 0 bases stayed unmatched. Germline CDR1 is DFQATT and CDR2 is SNEGSKA (reference sequence). Here the CDR3 reads CSARLAGGTDTQYF. CDR3 nucleotide sequence: TGCAGTGCTAGACTAGCGGGAGGCACAGATACGCAGTATTTT.

This clonotype was found once. The rearrangement joins TRBV18 to TRBJ2-7, with TRBD2 as a possible D gene (5 bases). Germline loops: CDR1 KGHSH, CDR2 LQKENI. V was pared by 2 bases and J by 7 bases, with 12 bases between. This CDR3 has 13 amino acids. The CDR3 loop reads CASSPTRSGEQYF. The CDR3 DNA sequence: TGTGCCAGCTCACCAACTAGGTCGGGGGAGCAGTACTTC.

This clonotype was seen more than once but under ten times. This chain joins TRBV6-5 and TRBJ2-1; 13 bases match TRBD2. Germline CDR1 and CDR2: MNHEY and SVGAGI. The CDR3 is 19 residues long. V was clipped by 4 bases and J by 1 base; unmatched bases: 10. CDR3 sequence: CASSSYRLAGGGSYNEQFF. CDR3 bases: TGTGCCAGCAGTTCCTACCGACTAGCGGGAGGAGGTTCCTACAATGAGCAGTTCTTC.

V is TRBV7-2 and J is TRBJ2-3; either TRBD1 or TRBD2 may fit D (7 bases each). The ends were cut back, 7 bases at V and 4 bases at J, with 18 bases in the middle. The CDR3 consists of 15 residues. From germline, CDR1 is SGHTA and CDR2 FQGNSA. Written as DNA, the CDR3 is TGTGCCAGCACCAGGGGGAGGGGGCGGGCAGATACGCAGTATTTT. It is translated as CASTRGRGRADTQYF.

This clonotype is labeled as medium-sized. The chain has TRBV6-1 and TRBJ2-1, with 8 positions matching TRBD2. Germline V CDR1 and CDR2: MNHNS, SASEGT. The V segment lost 7 bases and the J segment 8 bases; nucleotides outside the gene matches: 7. The CDR3 is 13 amino acids. The chain's CDR3 is CASTEREWDEQFF. The CDR3 DNA is TGTGCCAGCACAGAGCGGGAGTGGGATGAGCAGTTCTTC.

The V call is TRBV10-3, the J call TRBJ1-1, with unresolved D. V shed 0 bases and J shed 3 bases, with 5 bases lying between them. This CDR3 is built from 13 residues. In germline, CDR1 is ENHRY, CDR2 SYGVKD. CDR3 sequence reads: CAISESTHTEAFF. The CDR3 region has the DNA TGTGCCATCAGTGAGTCGACTCACACTGAAGCTTTCTTT.

J is TRBJ1-4 and V is TRBV6-5, with a possible D match to TRBD1 (6 bases). The length of the CDR3 is 15 residues. Trimming left V 4 bases short and J 4 bases short, with 13 bases between. CDR1 is MNHEY and CDR2 is SVGAGI in the germline V gene. The CDR3 bases are TGTGCCAGCAGTTTTACTACAGGGATTAATGAAAAACTGTTTTTT. This translates into CASSFTTGINEKLFF.

This clonotype was counted only a few times. J is TRBJ2-3 and V is TRBV12-3 or TRBV12-4; the D call may be TRBD1 or TRBD2 (5 bases each). The V end was cut by 11 bases, the J end by 0 bases, with 18 bases between. The CDR3 spans 15 residues. DNA for the CDR3: TGTGCCTCGTGGACGGGGCGCGGCAGCACAGATACGCAGTATTTT. Amino acid sequence: CASWTGRGSTDTQYF.

This clonotype was counted between two and nine times. The chain uses TRBV7-9 and TRBJ1-5; the D gene is possibly TRBD1 (6 bases). This CDR3 is built from 17 residues. Germline V lookup: CDR1 SEHNR, CDR2 FQNEAQ (reference sequence). V was shortened by 3 bases and J by 9 bases, with 24 bases between the two germline ends. The CDR3 is CASSLDGQFNPVRPQHF. The CDR3 DNA reads as TGTGCCAGCAGCTTGGATGGACAGTTTAACCCTGTCAGGCCCCAGCATTTT.

In its sample, this clonotype was seen a few times. The chain links TRBV14 to TRBJ2-5; D gene uncertain. V was trimmed by 3 bases and J by 5 bases, leaving 10 bases between them. Looked up from germline, CDR1 is SGHDN and CDR2 is FVKESK. This CDR3 has 13 residues. The CDR3 nucleotides are TGTGCCAGCAGCCATTTTAACGCGGAGACCCAGTACTTC. Translation: CASSHFNAETQYF. Using reference TRBV14 and TRBJ2-5 for the parts outside the CDR3, the full variable domain is EAGVTQFPSHSVIEKGQTVTLRCDPISGHDNLYWYRRVMGKEIKFLLHFVKESKQDESGMPNNRFLAERTGGTYSTLKVQPAELEDSGVYFCASSHFNAETQYFGPGTRLLVL.

The chain uses TRBV6-1 and TRBJ1-5, with D possibly TRBD1 on 5 matching bases. The CDR3 totals 13 residues. V was cut by 6 bases and J by 6 bases, with 12 bases left in between. Per germline, CDR1 MNHNS and CDR2 SASEGT. CDR3 nucleotide sequence: TGTGCCAGCAGGGTAGGGGTCAGTCAGCCCCAGCATTTT. Its protein product is CASRVGVSQPQHF.

The genes are TRBV6-5 and TRBJ1-4; TRBD1 might be the D (5 bases). The V gene lost 6 bases and the J gene lost 4 bases, with 9 bases spanning the gap. Germline V CDR1 and CDR2: MNHEY, SVGAGI. The length of the CDR3 is 13 residues. CDR3 nucleotides: TGTGCCAGCAGCCGGGACTATAATGAAAAACTGTTTTTT. It specifies CASSRDYNEKLFF.

The chain combines TRBV6-5 with TRBJ1-1; TRBD1 aligns across 8 bases. V lost 8 bases, J lost 7 bases, and 12 bases stayed unmatched. Germline V gene sequence: CDR1 MNHEY, CDR2 SVGAGI. The CDR3 extends over 14 amino acids. This chain's CDR3 is CASQPGTGVNEAFF. The CDR3 DNA reads TGTGCCAGCCAGCCCGGGACAGGAGTTAATGAAGCTTTCTTT.

The chain combines TRBV18 with TRBJ1-1, with D uncertain. The V gene's germline CDR1 is KGHSH and CDR2 LQKENI. V lost 1 base to trimming and J lost 1 base, with 1 base between them. This CDR3 region has 12 residues. CDR3 sequence: CASSPQNTEAFF. The CDR3 coding sequence is TGTGCCAGCTCACCACAGAACACTGAAGCTTTCTTT.

The J gene is TRBJ2-1, the V gene TRBV12-3 or TRBV12-4; TRBD2 matches at 7 bases. Trimming at V came to 3 bases and at J to 7 bases, leaving 9 bases not matched to a gene. The CDR3 length is 15 residues. The CDR3 loop reads CASSFSGLDRNEQFF. The CDR3 DNA sequence: TGTGCCAGCAGTTTTTCTGGACTAGATCGGAATGAGCAGTTCTTC.

This clonotype was seen more than once but under ten times. The junction departs from germline at one end; a sequencing error may be responsible. V usage is TRBV4-3 and J usage is TRBJ2-5, with a possible D match to TRBD2 (6 bases). Germline loops: CDR1 LGHNA, CDR2 YSLEER. This CDR3 has 15 residues. The CDR3 loop is CASSQEETRGETQYF. In nucleotides, the CDR3 is TGTGCCAGCAGCCAAGAAGAGACTAGAGGAGAGACCCAGTACTTC.

V is TRBV6-6 and J is TRBJ2-1; D uncertain. Germline lookup yields CDR1 MNHNY and CDR2 SVGAGI (reference sequence). The CDR3 is 12 amino acids. V was clipped by 6 bases and J by 4 bases, with 7 bases between them. CDR3 protein: CASSRPYNEQFF. CDR3 nucleotide sequence: TGTGCCAGCAGCCGCCCATACAATGAGCAGTTCTTC.